The clone carrying this T cell receptor beta chain was seen only a few times. One entry per CDR3 protein, called by TCRdb with MiXCR from the 5' RACE reads. The repertoire holds about 360,000 distinct CDR3 sequences, with about an eighth as singletons. CDR1 is SEHNR and CDR2 is FQNEAQ in the germline V gene (reference sequence). V was cut by 10 bases and J by 4 bases, with 10 bases left in between. The CDR3 is 12 residues long. The data stem from a study of T-cell memory formation after mild COVID-19. The receptor was derived from a man younger than 35 who had mild COVID-19 (a few samples of this study predate the infection). Cell type and time point are not known. The source material was PBMCs or a T cell subset sorted from them (not recorded which). The V call is TRBV7-9, the J call TRBJ2-2; possibly TRBD2 for D (5 bases). DNA for the CDR3: TGTGCCACCCCGGGGTTCACCGGGGAGCTGTTTTTT. The encoded protein is CATPGFTGELFF.